This T cell receptor beta chain was captured in a study of blood T cell repertoires in COVID-19. About the research overall: The analysed material was cDNA or gDNA that came from T cells, B-cell-depleted T cells, or PBMCs.

Sequencing used immunoSEQ multiplex PCR; TCRdb keeps in-frame clones, though not all of them. The data contain about 41,000 clones, about 83% of them seen just once; the ten biggest clones take up about 44%. CDR1 and CDR2 from the germline V gene are SGHTA and FQGNSA. The CDR3 covers 14 residues. V dropped 0 bases and J dropped 5 bases, with 8 bases sitting between them. V is TRBV7-2 and J is TRBJ2-1, with D uncertain. Sequencing input: peripheral blood. This receptor was obtained from a woman older than 75 with active or convalescent COVID-19. The CDR3 DNA reads as TGTGCCAGCAGCTTAGCGACTGGCAACAATGAGCAGTTCTTC. Its translation: CASSLATGNNEQFF.